The present T cell receptor beta chain was sequenced within a study of STAT5B mutations in CD4+ large granular lymphocyte leukemia. Notes on the study in general: Top patient clones used TRBV06 genes more often: 8/27 versus 2/35 in controls.

This CDR3 comprises 14 residues. Trimming took off 5 bases at V and 5 bases at J, with 13 bases between the two ends. Germline values: CDR1 SGHNT, CDR2 YYREEE (reference sequence). Original analysis: Lowest detectable productive clonotype frequency was 2.59 x 10-5. TCRdb's copy holds only in-frame clones and misses some; the assay was immunoSEQ multiplex PCR. V and J calls plus clone size are reproduced from that table; the DNA served to infer D and trimming. The sample records about 30,000 clones, approximately 80% being singletons. The sample holds a few counts of this clone. The antigen is undetermined. Healthy controls were blood donor buffy coats.

This sequence was found in a human donor in good health. Sequencing was carried out using CD4+ T cells from blood buffy coats. The gene calls are TRBV5-4 and TRBJ1-4; a possible D gene is TRBD1 (6 bases). Here the CDR3 reads CASSRGTVNEKLFF. The CDR3 DNA is TGTGCCAGCAGTAGGGGGACGGTGAATGAAAAACTGTTTTTT.